This T cell receptor beta chain comes out of a study of blood T cell repertoires in COVID-19. Overall study context: COVID-19 samples from acute and convalescent phases originated in the United States, Italy and Spain. Nucleic acid was either cDNA or gDNA, and it came from T cells, B-cell-depleted T cells, or PBMCs.

Original methodology: Estimates of nucleated cell counts were drawn from the amplification of reference gene primers. TCRdb's table, derived via immunoSEQ multiplex PCR, lists solely in-frame clones and lacks some. For V, J and clone size, that table is used; D and trimming come from the DNA. The top ten clones hold approximately 13% of a sample with 70,000 to 95,000 clones, 70% to 90% of them seen once. Trimming pared 6 bases from V and 0 bases from J, leaving 10 bases between. The CDR3 has 14 residues. Germline lookup yields CDR1 SGHRS and CDR2 YFSETQ. Sequenced sample: peripheral blood. The source of this sequence is a human donor in a cohort sampled during active COVID-19. The chain has TRBV5-1 and TRBJ2-4, with TRBD1 as a possible D gene (6 bases). This chain's CDR3 is CASKTGLAKNIQYF. For the CDR3, the DNA is TGCGCCAGCAAAACAGGGTTAGCCAAAAACATTCAGTACTTC.